The 20 T cell receptor beta chains listed next were all sequenced from one sample in a study of response to subunit inactivated influenza vaccine. TCRdb recomputed calls from the RT-PCR reads with MiXCR, one row per CDR3 protein. The sample has more than 200,000 distinct CDR3 sequences, 9% to 15% seen once; the top ten hold 7.8%. Sequenced material: non-naive T cells sorted from PBMCs, taken around 14 days before vaccination. These receptors all stem from a man in his fifties who received an inactivated influenza vaccine.

This rearrangement joins TRBV20-1 to TRBJ2-5; maybe TRBD1 (8 bases). The CDR3 sequence is 13 residues long. Germline V CDR1 and CDR2: DFQATT, SNEGSKA (reference sequence). Trimming stripped 8 bases from V and 4 bases from J, with 17 bases between. CDR3 DNA sequence: TGCAGTACCGACAGGGGAGGGAGAGAGACCCAGTACTTC. Translated, it gives CSTDRGGRETQYF.

This clonotype occurred many times. The V call is TRBV29-1, the J call TRBJ2-5; D is unclear. The CDR3 sequence is 14 residues long. The germline V gene encodes CDR1 SQVTM and CDR2 ANQGSEA. V shed 3 bases and J shed 4 bases, with 15 bases lying between them. CDR3 amino acids: CSVEVPGFRETQYF. Written as DNA, the CDR3 is TGCAGCGTTGAGGTGCCAGGATTTCGAGAGACCCAGTACTTC.

The rearrangement uses TRBV29-1 and TRBJ2-7; a possible D gene is TRBD1 (6 bases). Looked up from germline, CDR1 is SQVTM and CDR2 is ANQGSEA. The CDR3 contains 17 residues. V gave up 1 base and J gave up 3 bases, with 22 bases separating them. In nucleotides, the CDR3 is TGCAGCGTTGAAGGGGGTTCGGACAGCTTCCCCGGCTACGAGCAGTACTTC. Translating it yields CSVEGGSDSFPGYEQYF.

V gene TRBV9 combines with J gene TRBJ2-1; D is uncertain. The CDR3 has 13 amino acids. V lost 0 bases to trimming and J lost 7 bases, with 8 bases between them. Germline V lookup: CDR1 SGDLS, CDR2 YYNGEE. CDR3 protein: CASSVGLGNEQFF. Written as DNA, the CDR3 is TGTGCCAGCAGCGTAGGTTTGGGGAATGAGCAGTTCTTC.

V and J are TRBV5-1 and TRBJ2-5; D may match TRBD1 or TRBD2 (5 bases each). V was clipped by 0 bases and J by 0 bases, with 12 bases between them. Germline V gene data show CDR1 as SGHRS and CDR2 as YFSETQ. The length of the CDR3 is 16 residues. The CDR3, as DNA: TGCGCCAGCAGCTTGGGGCAGGGAGCCGACCAAGAGACCCAGTACTTC. Protein: CASSLGQGADQETQYF.

This clonotype has only a few counts. The chain couples TRBV27 to TRBJ1-1, with TRBD1 identical over 8 bases. The junction had 12 bases not matched to a gene; V was cut back by 1 base and J by 8 bases. This CDR3 contains 16 residues. Germline assignment: CDR1 MNHEY and CDR2 SMNVEV (reference sequence). CDR3 region: CASSLLGTGLAAEAFF. The CDR3 nucleotides are TGTGCCAGCAGTTTATTAGGGACAGGACTCGCGGCCGAAGCTTTCTTT.

There are a few counts of this clonotype. One end of the junction does not line up with germline, which may come from a read error. This chain joins TRBV4-2 and TRBJ1-5; maybe TRBD1 (5 bases). Germline values: CDR1 LGHNA, CDR2 YNFKEQ. The CDR3 is 15 residues long. The CDR3: CASSQASAGRQSQHF. CDR3 nucleotide sequence: TGTGCCAGCAGCCAAGCTTCGGCAGGGCGTCAGTCCCAGCATTTT.

This clonotype was counted many times. The chain combines TRBV7-2 with TRBJ2-2; D gene uncertain. Looked up from germline, CDR1 is SGHTA and CDR2 is FQGNSA. CDR3 size: 16 residues. Deletions cut 5 bases from V and 2 bases from J, with 15 bases between. CDR3 sequence: CASSQEQPLNTGELFF. The CDR3 DNA reads as TGTGCCAGCAGCCAGGAGCAGCCCCTAAACACCGGGGAGCTGTTTTTT.

This clonotype was recorded a few times. V is TRBV12-3 or TRBV12-4 and J is TRBJ1-4; D unresolved. V was pared by 0 bases and J by 7 bases, with 9 bases between. This CDR3 region has 14 residues. CDR3 protein: CASSLARVGEKLFF. For the CDR3, the DNA is TGTGCCAGCAGTTTAGCGAGGGTGGGTGAAAAACTGTTTTTT.

Ten or more counts support this clonotype. The J gene is TRBJ2-1, the V gene TRBV5-1; TRBD2 matches at 10 bases. The CDR3 runs to 17 residues. Germline lookup yields CDR1 SGHRS and CDR2 YFSETQ. The V segment lost 1 base and the J segment 4 bases; nucleotides outside the gene matches: 8. CDR3 loop: CASSLPKREGRYNEQFF. Here the CDR3 DNA reads TGCGCCAGCAGCTTGCCCAAGCGGGAGGGCCGGTACAATGAGCAGTTCTTC.

This clonotype was seen more than once but under ten times. V and J are TRBV20-1 and TRBJ2-1, with 15 nucleotides matching TRBD2. This CDR3 has 16 amino acids. Looked up from germline, CDR1 is DFQATT and CDR2 is SNEGSKA (reference sequence). V shed 6 bases and J 3 bases; nucleotides not matched to a gene: 6. CDR3 coding DNA: TGCAGTGCGGATTCGGGACTAGCGGGAGGCTACAATGAGCAGTTCTTC. This sequence encodes CSADSGLAGGYNEQFF.

This chain joins TRBV7-8 and TRBJ2-7; unclear D gene. The CDR3 length is 12 residues. Deletions cut 3 bases from V and 2 bases from J, with 5 bases between. Looked up from germline, CDR1 is SGHVS and CDR2 is FQNEAQ. CDR3 sequence reads: CASSFGTYEQYF. DNA for the CDR3: TGTGCCAGCAGCTTTGGGACCTACGAGCAGTACTTC.

This clonotype was seen a handful of times. The chain is built from TRBV9 and TRBJ2-3; D unclear. This CDR3 is 15 amino acids long. Germline V gene data show CDR1 as SGDLS and CDR2 as YYNGEE. V lost 0 bases and J lost 4, with 12 bases in between. The CDR3 loop reads CASSVAVVGSDTQYF. CDR3 nucleotides: TGTGCCAGCAGCGTAGCTGTGGTGGGTTCAGATACGCAGTATTTT.

There are a few counts of this clonotype. The chain joins TRBV6-2 or TRBV6-3 to TRBJ2-3; TRBD1 matches 10 bases. J was trimmed by 5 bases and V by 8 bases; bases with no gene match: 10. The germline CDR1 and CDR2 sequences are MNHEY and SVGEGT. CDR3 size: 15 residues. CDR3 sequence: CASLPGQGSKDTQYF. The CDR3, as DNA: TGTGCCAGCCTCCCGGGACAGGGGTCGAAAGATACGCAGTATTTT.

The V gene is TRBV4-1, the J gene TRBJ2-7; D not resolved. The CDR3 sequence is 13 residues long. Germline V CDR1 and CDR2: MGHRA, YSYEKL. V was pared by 0 bases and J by 7 bases, with 10 bases between. The CDR3 reads CASSQEQPREQYF. The CDR3 DNA sequence: TGCGCCAGCAGCCAAGAGCAACCCAGAGAGCAGTACTTC.

The V call is TRBV7-9, the J call TRBJ1-3; D is unclear. V dropped 4 bases and J dropped 2 bases, with 12 bases sitting between them. Germline-derived CDR1 and CDR2 are SEHNR and FQNEAQ (reference sequence). The CDR3 is 15 residues long. The CDR3 DNA reads as TGTGCCAGCAGCTCTCAGGCTACCCCTGGAAACACCATATATTTT. It specifies CASSSQATPGNTIYF.

The gene calls are TRBV9 and TRBJ2-1; 9 bases are shared with TRBD2. The CDR3 is made up of 19 amino acids. Trimming cost V 0 bases and J 0 bases; bases outside gene matches: 10. CDR1 and CDR2 (germline): SGDLS, YYNGEE. This CDR3 reads CASSVALAGVTSSYNEQFF. The CDR3 DNA sequence: TGTGCCAGCAGCGTAGCTTTAGCGGGGGTCACGAGCTCCTACAATGAGCAGTTCTTC.

This clonotype has more than one count but fewer than ten. The chain uses TRBV20-1 and TRBJ2-7; D is unresolved. V shed 3 bases and J shed 3 bases, with 9 bases lying between them. This CDR3 has 12 amino acids. The germline CDR1 and CDR2 sequences are DFQATT and SNEGSKA (reference sequence). CDR3 bases: TGCAGTGCTAGCACGGCAGGCTACGAGCAGTACTTC. It encodes CSASTAGYEQYF.

This chain joins TRBV20-1 and TRBJ2-7; D is undetermined. The V gene's germline CDR1 is DFQATT and CDR2 SNEGSKA (reference sequence). V was trimmed by 2 bases and J by 6 bases, leaving 11 bases between them. The length of the CDR3 is 12 residues. The CDR3 here is CSARRGTSEQYF. The CDR3 DNA is TGCAGTGCTAGACGAGGAACGAGCGAGCAGTACTTC.

This clonotype was observed a few times. This rearrangement joins TRBV11-3 to TRBJ2-1; D might be TRBD1 or TRBD2, each matching 7 bases. Trimming took 5 bases from V and 4 from J, leaving 15 bases between them. The CDR3 runs 15 residues. Looked up from germline, CDR1 is SGHNT and CDR2 is YENEEA. CDR3 DNA: TGTGCCAGCAGCGTCAGGGGGGGGGGTTACAATGAGCAGTTCTTC. It encodes CASSVRGGGYNEQFF. Full variable domain (rest looked up from reference TRBV11-3 and TRBJ2-1): EAGVVQSPRYKIIEKKQPVAFWCNPISGHNTLYWYLQNLGQGPELLIRYENEEAVDDSQLPKDRFSAERLKGVDSTLKIQPAELGDSAVYLCASSVRGGGYNEQFFGPGTRLTVL.